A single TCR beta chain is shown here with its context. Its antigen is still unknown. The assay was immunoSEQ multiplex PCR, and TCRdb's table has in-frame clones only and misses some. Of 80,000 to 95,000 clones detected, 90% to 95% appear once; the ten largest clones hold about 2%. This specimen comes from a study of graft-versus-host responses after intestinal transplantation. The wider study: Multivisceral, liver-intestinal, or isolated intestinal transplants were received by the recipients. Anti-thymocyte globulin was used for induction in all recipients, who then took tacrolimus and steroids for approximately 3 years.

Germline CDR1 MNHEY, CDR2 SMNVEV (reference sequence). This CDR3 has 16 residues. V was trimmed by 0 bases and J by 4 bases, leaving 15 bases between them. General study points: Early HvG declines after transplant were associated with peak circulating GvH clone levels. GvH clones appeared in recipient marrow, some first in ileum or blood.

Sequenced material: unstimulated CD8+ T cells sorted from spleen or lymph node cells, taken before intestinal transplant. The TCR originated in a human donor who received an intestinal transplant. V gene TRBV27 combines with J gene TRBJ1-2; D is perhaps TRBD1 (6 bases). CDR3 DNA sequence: TGTGCCAGCAGTTTATCACAGGGAGGGTCCCCCTATGGCTACACCTTC. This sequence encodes CASSLSQGGSPYGYTF.